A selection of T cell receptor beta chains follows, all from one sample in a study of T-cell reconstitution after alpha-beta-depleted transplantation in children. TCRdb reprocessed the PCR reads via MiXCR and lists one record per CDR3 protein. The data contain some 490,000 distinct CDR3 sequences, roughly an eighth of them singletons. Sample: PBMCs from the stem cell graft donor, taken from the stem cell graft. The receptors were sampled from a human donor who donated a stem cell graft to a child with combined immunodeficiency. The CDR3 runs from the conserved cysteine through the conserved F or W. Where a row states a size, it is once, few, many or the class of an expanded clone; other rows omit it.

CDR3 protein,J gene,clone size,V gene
CASSSTPGPQFF,TRBJ2-1,-,TRBV7-2
CASSPYSNEKLFF,TRBJ1-4,-,TRBV14
CASALQGAGGYTF,TRBJ1-2,few,TRBV12-3/TRBV12-4
CSASFGDQPQHF,TRBJ1-5,many,TRBV20-1
CAISGGRTGELFF,TRBJ2-2,few,TRBV7-9
CASSPAGSYYGYTF,TRBJ1-2,few,TRBV27
CAIRPGLATSYEQYF,TRBJ2-7,many,TRBV10-3
CASSRASRTTF,TRBJ1-2,few,TRBV11-2
CASSPRAGGQQFF,TRBJ2-1,many,TRBV7-2
CASSFQTSGGPSTDTQYF,TRBJ2-3,many,TRBV6-5
CSVEKGWETQYF,TRBJ2-5,-,TRBV29-1
CASSQDLARLTIQYF,TRBJ2-4,few,TRBV4-1
CSANTDTQYF,TRBJ2-3,-,TRBV20-1
CASSLGQGAGANVLTF,TRBJ2-6,few,TRBV5-1
CASSLGQDRTQTQYF,TRBJ2-5,few,TRBV5-5
CATTRTGGNQPQHF,TRBJ1-5,many,TRBV6-1
CASRERQGPPTGELFF,TRBJ2-2,-,TRBV2
CASSEYFVVASKSSYNEQFF,TRBJ2-1,-,TRBV25-1
CASSLSVLAKNIQYF,TRBJ2-4,many,TRBV7-2
CASHPGIEQYF,TRBJ2-7,few,TRBV25-1
CSARDPREGGGGELFF,TRBJ2-2,many,TRBV20-1
CASSTQTVSTEAFF,TRBJ1-1,-,TRBV5-1
CASSSQGHNEQFF,TRBJ2-1,-,TRBV7-2
CASSPPYGQGVSNF,TRBJ2-7,-,TRBV18
CSVASSTGELFF,TRBJ2-2,many,TRBV29-1
CASSAGTSGWETQYF,TRBJ2-5,-,TRBV11-2
CSVYTSGGTDTQYF,TRBJ2-3,-,TRBV29-1
CASSRRAAGAPQGTDTQYF,TRBJ2-3,-,TRBV6-1
CASSQDASGGKTQYF,TRBJ2-5,few,TRBV3-1
CATSDPGENNEQFF,TRBJ2-1,-,TRBV24-1
CASSYSGTFSYEQYF,TRBJ2-7,few,TRBV6-5
CASSRQGPNSPLHF,TRBJ1-6,-,TRBV6-1
CASRVAGGYYNEQFF,TRBJ2-1,-,TRBV6-1
CASREIAGLSTDTQYF,TRBJ2-3,-,TRBV6-1
CAISDSANF,TRBJ1-2,few,TRBV10-3
CAGLGQLQETQYF,TRBJ2-5,few,TRBV7-9
CASSFSGVLNEQYF,TRBJ2-7,many,TRBV12-3/TRBV12-4
CASSESGHRNQPQHF,TRBJ1-5,-,TRBV10-2
CASSGRTSGVDTQYF,TRBJ2-3,-,TRBV2
CATSRTGAYEQYF,TRBJ2-7,-,TRBV24-1
CASSLSGGIETQYF,TRBJ2-5,-,TRBV11-2